These 24 T cell receptor beta chains were sequenced from one sample in a study of blood T cell repertoires in COVID-19. The repertoire was sequenced with immunoSEQ multiplex PCR; TCRdb's copy has only in-frame clones and lacks some. The table lists 200,000 to 300,000 clones, 83% of them singletons. The sequenced sample was peripheral blood. The origin of the receptors is a human donor in a cohort sampled during active COVID-19.

This chain connects TRBV10-3 to TRBJ1-2; a possible D gene is TRBD1 (6 bases). Trimming shortened V by 8 bases and J by 6 bases, and 16 bases separated the two germline ends. CDR1 is ENHRY and CDR2 is SYGVKD in the germline V gene. The CDR3 sequence is 13 residues long. The CDR3 sequence is CAIALGAGDGYTF. The CDR3 nucleotides read TGTGCCATCGCCCTTGGGGCAGGGGATGGCTACACCTTC.

The chain uses TRBV10-2 and TRBJ1-1, with a weak D call TRBD1 (6 bases). The V gene lost 2 bases and the J gene lost 4 bases, with 14 bases spanning the gap. Germline CDR1 WSHSY, CDR2 SAAADI. The CDR3 runs 15 residues. CDR3 protein: CASSETGGLGTEAFF. CDR3 sequence (DNA): TGCGCCAGCAGTGAGACTGGGGGCCTGGGCACTGAAGCTTTCTTT.

This chain links TRBV11-2 with TRBJ2-7; D may be TRBD2 (6 bases). V gave up 2 bases and J gave up 5 bases, with 13 bases separating them. The CDR3 contains 14 residues. Germline lookup yields CDR1 SGHAT and CDR2 FQNNGV. As DNA, the CDR3 is TGTGCCAGCAGCTTAAAATGGGGAGGCCACGAGCAGTACTTC. Translating gives CASSLKWGGHEQYF.

With respect to this clone: This same CDR3 is encoded by further DNA sequences in the sample. V is TRBV15 and J is TRBJ2-7; tentatively, D is TRBD1 (5 bases). Germline V lookup: CDR1 LNHNV, CDR2 YYDKDF (reference sequence). The length of the CDR3 is 15 residues. The V and J ends lost 6 bases and 0 bases respectively, with 15 bases between them. The CDR3 DNA sequence: TGTGCCACCAGTCCTACAGGCAGCGCCTCCTACGAGCAGTACTTC. Translated, it gives CATSPTGSASYEQYF.

The chain uses TRBV10-3 and TRBJ2-1; D might be TRBD1 (5 bases). Germline assignment: CDR1 ENHRY and CDR2 SYGVKD. This CDR3 has 15 residues. V gave up 1 base and J gave up 7 bases, with 14 bases separating them. The DNA of the CDR3 is TGTGCCATCAGTGAGTACGTAGGGGCTGTAAATGAGCAGTTCTTC. As protein: CAISEYVGAVNEQFF.

The chain is built from TRBV5-6 and TRBJ2-3; a weak D match, TRBD1 (5 bases). The CDR3 spans 16 residues. Germline CDR1 SGHDT, CDR2 YYEEEE. The V end lost 1 base, the J end lost 1 base, and 13 bases lay between the germline ends. The CDR3 loop is CASSLTGRSGTDTQYF. The CDR3 DNA reads as TGTGCCAGCAGCTTGACAGGACGATCGGGCACAGATACGCAGTATTTT. Using reference TRBV5-6 and TRBJ2-3 for the parts outside the CDR3, the full variable domain is DAGVTQSPTHLIKTRGQQVTLRCSPKSGHDTVSWYQQALGQGPQFIFQYYEEEERQRGNFPDRFSGHQFPNYSSELNVNALLLGDSALYLCASSLTGRSGTDTQYFGPGTRLTVL.

This rearrangement joins TRBV7-9 to TRBJ2-7, with 8 bases lining up with TRBD1. V shed 6 bases and J 3 bases; nucleotides not matched to a gene: 1. Germline V gene sequence: CDR1 SEHNR, CDR2 FQNEAQ (reference sequence). This CDR3 is 12 amino acids long. For the CDR3, the DNA is TGTGCCAGCAGAGACAGGGGCTACGAGCAGTACTTC. Protein product: CASRDRGYEQYF.

CDR3 sequence reads: CASSLNRAANYGYTF. In DNA form, the CDR3 reads TGTGCCAGCAGTTTAAACAGGGCTGCTAACTATGGCTACACCTTC. V gene TRBV27 combines with J gene TRBJ1-2, with D maybe TRBD1 (6 bases). Trimming stripped 2 bases from V and 0 bases from J, with 10 bases between. The CDR3 runs to 15 residues. Germline V lookup: CDR1 MNHEY, CDR2 SMNVEV (reference sequence).

The V and J genes are TRBV5-1 and TRBJ1-3; 10 positions agree with TRBD1. CDR3 length equals 18 residues. The trim removed 0 bases at V and 1 base at J, leaving 7 bases unmatched. In germline, CDR1 is SGHRS, CDR2 YFSETQ. CDR3 in amino acids: CASSLAGTGDPSGNTIYF. The DNA of the CDR3 is TGCGCCAGCAGCTTGGCCGGGACAGGGGACCCATCTGGAAACACCATATATTTT. Combining the CDR3 with reference TRBV5-1 and TRBJ1-3 gives the whole variable domain KAGVTQTPRYLIKTRGQQVTLSCSPISGHRSVSWYQQTPGQGLQFLFEYFSETQRNKGNFPGRFSGRQFSNSRSEMNVSTLELGDSALYLCASSLAGTGDPSGNTIYFGEGSWLTVV.

The rearrangement links TRBV2 to TRBJ1-4; 10 bases line up with TRBD1. V shed 4 bases and J 3 bases; nucleotides not matched to a gene: 2. Germline lookup yields CDR1 SNHLY and CDR2 FYNNEI. CDR3 length: 15 amino acids. CDR3 sequence: CASSGQGAANEKLFF. The CDR3 coding sequence is TGTGCCAGCAGTGGACAGGGGGCGGCTAATGAAAAACTGTTTTTT.

CDR3 residues: CASSSDSVYGYTF. The CDR3 DNA is TGTGCCAGCAGCTCGGACAGCGTTTATGGCTACACCTTC. V and J are TRBV5-4 and TRBJ1-2; D might be TRBD1 (6 bases). This CDR3 has 13 residues. The germline gives CDR1 SGHNT, CDR2 YYREEE (reference sequence). V was clipped by 3 bases and J by 5 bases, with 11 bases between them.

The chain is built from TRBV30 and TRBJ1-1; 7 positions match TRBD1. The J segment lost 6 bases and the V segment lost 4 bases, leaving 5 bases of the junction unmatched. This CDR3 contains 12 residues. Germline V lookup: CDR1 GTSNPN, CDR2 SVGIG (reference sequence). The CDR3, as DNA: TGTGCCTGGACGACAGGGACCCCTGAAGCTTTCTTT. This encodes CAWTTGTPEAFF.

The chain employs TRBV11-2 and TRBJ2-4; 7 bases fit TRBD1. V dropped 4 bases and J dropped 0; count of bases not matched to a gene: 3. Germline V lookup: CDR1 SGHAT, CDR2 FQNNGV. This CDR3 has 15 residues. The CDR3 protein is CASSSHRGAKNIQYF. CDR3 DNA sequence: TGTGCCAGCAGCTCCCACAGGGGAGCCAAAAACATTCAGTACTTC.

The chain employs TRBV3-1 (or the pseudogene TRBV3-2) and TRBJ2-3; 9 bases line up with TRBD1. The V segment lost 2 bases and the J segment 4 bases; nucleotides outside the gene matches: 16. The germline CDR1 and CDR2 sequences are LGHDT and YNNKEL (reference sequence). The CDR3 extends over 19 amino acids. The CDR3 DNA sequence: TGTGCCAGCAGCCAAACCCAGGACAGGGGTGTAAGGGTGCCAGATACGCAGTATTTT. Translated, it gives CASSQTQDRGVRVPDTQYF.

This chain connects TRBV5-1 to TRBJ2-3, with 10 bases lining up with TRBD2. The germline V gene has CDR1 SGHRS and CDR2 YFSETQ. This CDR3 spans 18 amino acids. Unmatched junction bases numbered 8, after V lost 0 bases and J lost 1 base. The CDR3 DNA sequence: TGCGCCAGCAGCTTGGCCCTAACTAGCGGGGATGGCACAGATACGCAGTATTTT. This translates into CASSLALTSGDGTDTQYF.

The chain recombines TRBV30 with TRBJ1-3; D remains ambiguous. With 1 base removed from V and 3 bases from J, the gap between germline ends came to 7 bases. Germline assignment: CDR1 GTSNPN and CDR2 SVGIG (reference sequence). This CDR3 contains 13 residues. The CDR3 reads CAWSAGYGNTIYF. Written as DNA, the CDR3 is TGTGCCTGGAGTGCAGGTTATGGAAACACCATATATTTT.

The J gene is TRBJ2-7, the V gene TRBV10-2; weak D call: TRBD2 (6 bases). Trimming left V 0 bases short and J 4 bases short, with 10 bases between. The V gene's germline CDR1 is WSHSY and CDR2 SAAADI. The CDR3 is 14 amino acids. This CDR3 reads CASSESPSGYEQYF. CDR3 sequence (DNA): TGCGCCAGCAGTGAGTCCCCCAGCGGGTACGAGCAGTACTTC.

CDR3 sequence reads: CASTSGRENTDTQYF. In nucleotides, the CDR3 is TGTGCCAGCACTAGCGGGAGGGAAAACACAGATACGCAGTATTTT. The chain combines TRBV7-9 with TRBJ2-3; 12 bases are a match to TRBD2. The V segment lost 7 bases and the J segment 2 bases; nucleotides outside the gene matches: 4. There are 15 residues in the CDR3. The germline V gene has CDR1 SEHNR and CDR2 FQNEAQ (reference sequence).

Only a few counts were recorded for this clone. The CDR3 sequence: CASNFNRNTEAFF. The DNA for the CDR3 is TGTGCCAGCAACTTTAATAGGAACACTGAAGCTTTCTTT. The chain couples TRBV7-9 to TRBJ1-1, with D unclear. Per the germline V gene, CDR1 is SEHNR and CDR2 is FQNEAQ (reference sequence). CDR3 length equals 13 residues. V lost 7 bases to trimming and J lost 1 base, with 10 bases between them.

This chain connects TRBV6-1 to TRBJ2-7, with 9 nucleotides matching TRBD2. Germline values: CDR1 MNHNS, CDR2 SASEGT. The CDR3 is 17 amino acids. V was clipped by 0 bases and J by 5 bases; unmatched bases: 11. The CDR3 coding sequence is TGTGCCAGCAGTGAAGCGCTTAATCTAGCGGGAACGAACGAGCAGTACTTC. As protein: CASSEALNLAGTNEQYF.

V is TRBV5-1 and J is TRBJ2-7, with 7 bases matching TRBD2. The CDR3 extends over 13 amino acids. V was clipped by 3 bases and J by 0 bases; unmatched bases: 0. CDR1 is SGHRS and CDR2 is YFSETQ in the germline V gene. CDR3 loop: CASSSSGSYEQYF. For the CDR3, the DNA is TGCGCCAGCAGCTCTAGCGGCTCCTACGAGCAGTACTTC.

The chain recombines TRBV28 with TRBJ1-2; possibly TRBD1 for D (6 bases). This CDR3 has 14 residues. Looked up from germline, CDR1 is MDHEN and CDR2 is SYDVKM. The V and J ends lost 8 bases and 7 bases respectively, with 20 bases between them. The CDR3 DNA reads as TGTGCCAGCGGCCCCGCGATACAGGGTGCTGGCTACACCTTC. Amino acids: CASGPAIQGAGYTF.

The rearrangement joins TRBV3-1 (or the pseudogene TRBV3-2) to TRBJ2-7, with a weak D call TRBD2 (5 bases). The ends were cut back, 5 bases at V and 2 bases at J, with 13 bases in the middle. Germline V gene lookup returns CDR1 LGHDT and CDR2 YNNKEL (reference sequence). The CDR3 loop spans 14 amino acids. CDR3 residues: CASSARHGTYEQYF. DNA of the CDR3: TGTGCCAGCAGCGCACGGCACGGGACCTACGAGCAGTACTTC.

The J gene is TRBJ2-3, the V gene TRBV5-5, with 10 bases that match TRBD1. V shed 3 bases, J shed 2 bases, and the junction held 15 bases outside the gene matches. This CDR3 is built from 19 residues. Per the germline V gene, CDR1 is SGHKS and CDR2 is YYEKEE (reference sequence). CDR3 nucleotides: TGTGCCAGCAGCTCGACAGGGGGCTCTATAAGCGGACTCACAGATACGCAGTATTTT. It specifies CASSSTGGSISGLTDTQYF.